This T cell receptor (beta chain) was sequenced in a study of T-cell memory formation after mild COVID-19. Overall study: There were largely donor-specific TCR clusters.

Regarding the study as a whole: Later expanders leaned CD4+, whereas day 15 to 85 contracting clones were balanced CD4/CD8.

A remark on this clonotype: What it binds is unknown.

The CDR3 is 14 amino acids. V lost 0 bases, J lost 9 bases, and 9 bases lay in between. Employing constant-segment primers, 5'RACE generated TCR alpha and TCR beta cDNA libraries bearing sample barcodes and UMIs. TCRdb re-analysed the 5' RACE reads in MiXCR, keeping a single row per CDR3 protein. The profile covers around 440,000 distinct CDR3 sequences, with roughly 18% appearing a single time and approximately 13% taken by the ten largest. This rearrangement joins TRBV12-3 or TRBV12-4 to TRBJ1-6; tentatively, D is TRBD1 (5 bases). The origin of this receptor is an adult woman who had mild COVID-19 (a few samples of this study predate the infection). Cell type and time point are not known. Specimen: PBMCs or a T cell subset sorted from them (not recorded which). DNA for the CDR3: TGTGCCAGCAGTTTAGCGGGGGGAGGTTCACCCCTCCACTTT. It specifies CASSLAGGGSPLHF.